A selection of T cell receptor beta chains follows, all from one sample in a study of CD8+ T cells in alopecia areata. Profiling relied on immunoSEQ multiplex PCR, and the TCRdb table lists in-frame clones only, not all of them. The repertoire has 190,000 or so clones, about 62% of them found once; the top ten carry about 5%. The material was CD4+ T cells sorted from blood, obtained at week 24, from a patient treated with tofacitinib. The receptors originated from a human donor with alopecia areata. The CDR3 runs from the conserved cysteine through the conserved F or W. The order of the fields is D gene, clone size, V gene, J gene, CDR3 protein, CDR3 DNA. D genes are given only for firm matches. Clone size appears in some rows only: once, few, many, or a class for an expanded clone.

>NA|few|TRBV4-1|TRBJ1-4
CASSLTTTNEKLFF
TGCGCCAGCAGCCTGACAACAACTAATGAAAAACTGTTTTTT
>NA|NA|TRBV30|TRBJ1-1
CAYSRGPEAFF
TGTGCCTATTCCAGGGGCCCTGAAGCTTTCTTT
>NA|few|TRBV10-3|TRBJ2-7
CAIRGAGEQYF
TGTGCCATCAGGGGGGCGGGCGAGCAGTACTTC
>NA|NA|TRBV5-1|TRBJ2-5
CASSLYQGLETQYF
TGCGCCAGCAGCTTGTATCAAGGGTTAGAGACCCAGTACTTC
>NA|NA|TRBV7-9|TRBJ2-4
CAVTPQAKNIQYF
TGTGCCGTCACCCCGCAAGCCAAAAACATTCAGTACTTC
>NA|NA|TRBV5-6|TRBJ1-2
CASSPTGTHYGYTF
TGTGCCAGCAGTCCAACGGGCACCCACTATGGCTACACCTTC
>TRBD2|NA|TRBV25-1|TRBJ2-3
CASSVLAGGPRTDTQYF
TGTGCCAGCAGTGTCTTAGCGGGAGGGCCTCGCACAGATACGCAGTATTTT
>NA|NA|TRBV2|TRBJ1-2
CASSVEAGNYGYTF
TGTGCCAGCAGTGTCGAGGCGGGCAACTATGGCTACACCTTC
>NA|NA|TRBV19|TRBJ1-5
CASARKVNQPQHF
TGTGCCAGTGCGAGGAAGGTCAATCAGCCCCAGCATTTT
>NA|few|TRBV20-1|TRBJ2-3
CSARGNTQYF
TGCAGTGCTAGAGGGAATACGCAGTATTTT
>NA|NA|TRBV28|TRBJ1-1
CASSSGGPRGFPEAFF
TGTGCCAGCAGTTCCGGGGGGCCGCGCGGTTTTCCTGAAGCTTTCTTT
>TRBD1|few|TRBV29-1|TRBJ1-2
CSVPKMAGTGIRGYTF
TGCAGCGTTCCAAAAATGGCTGGGACAGGGATACGTGGCTACACCTTC
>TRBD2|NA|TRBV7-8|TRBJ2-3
CASSPLAGTSTDTQYF
TGTGCCAGCAGCCCCTTAGCGGGGACTAGCACAGATACGCAGTATTTT
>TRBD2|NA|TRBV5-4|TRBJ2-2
CASSLNPGLVAGELFF
TGTGCCAGCAGTTTGAATCCGGGACTAGTAGCCGGGGAGCTGTTTTTT
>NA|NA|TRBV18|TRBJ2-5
CASSPQGVETQYF
TGTGCCAGCTCACCTCAGGGCGTCGAGACCCAGTACTTC